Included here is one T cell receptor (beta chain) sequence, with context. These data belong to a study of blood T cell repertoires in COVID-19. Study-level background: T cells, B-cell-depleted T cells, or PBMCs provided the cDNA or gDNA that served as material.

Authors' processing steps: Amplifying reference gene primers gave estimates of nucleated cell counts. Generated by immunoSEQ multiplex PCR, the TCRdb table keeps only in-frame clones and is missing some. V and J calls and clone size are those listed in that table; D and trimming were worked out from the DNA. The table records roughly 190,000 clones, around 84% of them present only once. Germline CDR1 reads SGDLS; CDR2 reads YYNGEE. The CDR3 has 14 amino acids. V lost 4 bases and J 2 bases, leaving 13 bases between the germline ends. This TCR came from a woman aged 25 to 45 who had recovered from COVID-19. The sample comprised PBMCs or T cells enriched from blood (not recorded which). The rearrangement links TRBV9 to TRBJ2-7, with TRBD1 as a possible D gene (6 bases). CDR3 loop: CASSPGEPTYEQYF. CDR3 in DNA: TGTGCCAGCAGCCCAGGGGAGCCTACCTACGAGCAGTACTTC.